This T cell receptor beta chain stems from a study of Ad26.COV2.S vaccination and SARS-CoV-2 variants. The overall study: The authors gave Ad26.COV2.S intramuscularly, either once or twice 56 days apart. General study points: Similar non-spike TCR breadth was observed in recipients of vaccine and of placebo. Responses of T cells in total may have been underestimated by the TCR breadth and depth analyses.

Treatment indicated: some 20 received Ad26.COV2.S at low or high dose, single or two shots; a few received placebo; per-sample allocation not given. Sampling was performed 63 days after the first vaccine or placebo injection. The sample came from a Boston adult aged 18-55 years. J was trimmed by 3 bases and V by 8 bases; bases with no gene match: 12. The CDR3 extends over 16 amino acids. Per the germline V gene, CDR1 is LGHNA and CDR2 is YSLEER. Sequenced by immunoSEQ multiplex PCR; TCRdb stores in-frame clones only, minus some. The sample lists around 310,000 clones; about 90% were seen once. As to this clone: Its specificity is not known.

Sequencing was performed on peripheral blood, taken in a trial of Ad26.COV2.S vaccine versus placebo. This sequence originates from a person aged 18 to 65 who received the Ad26.COV2.S COVID-19 vaccine or a placebo. The J gene is TRBJ2-2, the V gene TRBV4-3; 7 nucleotides agree with TRBD1. The CDR3 sequence: CASAGTVTLDTGELFF. The CDR3 DNA reads as TGCGCCAGCGCCGGGACAGTTACCTTGGACACCGGGGAGCTGTTTTTT.